This T cell receptor (beta chain) was captured in a study of blood T cell repertoires in COVID-19. Ages ranged from about 18 to 90 years, with residence in around 24 US areas. This clone was seen only a few times. Original methodology: Cell counts per sample came from amplifying reference gene primers. Repertoires were generated with immunoSEQ multiplex PCR, while TCRdb's copy carries only in-frame clones and drops some. V and J calls and clone size are copied from that table; D and trimming were computed from the DNA. The sample lists 450,000 to 500,000 clones; approximately 86% were seen once. The CDR3 extends over 13 amino acids. Germline loops: CDR1 SGDLS, CDR2 YYNGEE. The V gene lost 2 bases and the J gene lost 11 bases, with 16 bases spanning the gap.

Sequenced material: PBMCs or T cells enriched from blood (not recorded which). This sequence was found in a young woman who had recovered from COVID-19. The chain recombines TRBV9 with TRBJ1-1; TRBD1 is a possible D gene (6 bases). The DNA of the CDR3 is TGTGCCAGCAGCGTTGGGGGGGACACCGTTGCTTTCTTT. It translates to CASSVGGDTVAFF.